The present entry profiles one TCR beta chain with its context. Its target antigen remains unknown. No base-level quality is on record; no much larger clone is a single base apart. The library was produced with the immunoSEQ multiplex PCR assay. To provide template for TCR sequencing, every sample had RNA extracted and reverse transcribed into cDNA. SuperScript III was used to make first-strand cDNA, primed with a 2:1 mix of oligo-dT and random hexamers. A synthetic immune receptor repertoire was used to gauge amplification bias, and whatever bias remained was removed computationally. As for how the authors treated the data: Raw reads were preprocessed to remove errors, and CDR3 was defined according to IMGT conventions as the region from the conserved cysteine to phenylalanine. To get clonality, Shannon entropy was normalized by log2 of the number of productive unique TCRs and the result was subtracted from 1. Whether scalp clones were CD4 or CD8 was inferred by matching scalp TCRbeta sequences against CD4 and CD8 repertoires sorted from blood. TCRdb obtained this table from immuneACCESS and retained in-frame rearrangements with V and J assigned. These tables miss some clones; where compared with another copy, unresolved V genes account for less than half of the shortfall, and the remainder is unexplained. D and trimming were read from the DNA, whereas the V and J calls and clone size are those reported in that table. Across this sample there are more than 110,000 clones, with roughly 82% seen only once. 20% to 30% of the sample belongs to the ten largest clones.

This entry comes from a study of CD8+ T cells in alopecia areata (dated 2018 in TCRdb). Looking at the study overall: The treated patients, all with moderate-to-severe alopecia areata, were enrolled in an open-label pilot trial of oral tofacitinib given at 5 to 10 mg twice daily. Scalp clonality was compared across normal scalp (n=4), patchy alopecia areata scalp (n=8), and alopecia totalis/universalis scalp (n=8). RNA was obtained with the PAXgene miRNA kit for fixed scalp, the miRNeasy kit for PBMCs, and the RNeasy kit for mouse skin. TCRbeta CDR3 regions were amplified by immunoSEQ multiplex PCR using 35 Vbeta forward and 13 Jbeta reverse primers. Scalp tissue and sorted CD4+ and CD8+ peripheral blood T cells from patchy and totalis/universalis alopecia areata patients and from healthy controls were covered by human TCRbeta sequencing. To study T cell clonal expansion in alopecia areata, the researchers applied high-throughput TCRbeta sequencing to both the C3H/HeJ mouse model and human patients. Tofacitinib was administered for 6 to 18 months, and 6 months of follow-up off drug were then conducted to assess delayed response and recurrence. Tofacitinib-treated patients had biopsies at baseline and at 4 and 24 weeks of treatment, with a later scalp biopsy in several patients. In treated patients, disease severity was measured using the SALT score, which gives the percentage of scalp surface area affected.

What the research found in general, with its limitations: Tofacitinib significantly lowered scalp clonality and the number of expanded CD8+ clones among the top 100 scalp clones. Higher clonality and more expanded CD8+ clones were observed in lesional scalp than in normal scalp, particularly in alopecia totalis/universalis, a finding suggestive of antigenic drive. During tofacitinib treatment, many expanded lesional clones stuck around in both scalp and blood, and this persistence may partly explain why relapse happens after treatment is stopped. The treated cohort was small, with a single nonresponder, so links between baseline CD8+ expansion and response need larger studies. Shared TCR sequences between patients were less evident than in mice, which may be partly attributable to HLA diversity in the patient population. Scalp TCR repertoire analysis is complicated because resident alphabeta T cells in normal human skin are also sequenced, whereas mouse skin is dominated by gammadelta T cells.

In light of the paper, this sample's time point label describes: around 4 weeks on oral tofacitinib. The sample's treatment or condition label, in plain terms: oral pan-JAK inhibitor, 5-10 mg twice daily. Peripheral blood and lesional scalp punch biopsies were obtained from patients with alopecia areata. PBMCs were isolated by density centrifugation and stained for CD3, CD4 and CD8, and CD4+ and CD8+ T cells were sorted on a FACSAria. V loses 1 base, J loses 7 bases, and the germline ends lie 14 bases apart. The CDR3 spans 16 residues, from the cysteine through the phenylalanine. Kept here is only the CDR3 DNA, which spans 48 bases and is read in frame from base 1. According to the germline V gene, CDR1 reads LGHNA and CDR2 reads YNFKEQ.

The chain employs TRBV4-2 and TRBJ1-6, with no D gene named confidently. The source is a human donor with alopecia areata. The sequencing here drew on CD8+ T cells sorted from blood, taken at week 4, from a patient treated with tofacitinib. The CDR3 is CASSQGEGAGNSPLHF. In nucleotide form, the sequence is TGTGCCAGCAGCCAAGGAGAGGGAGCTGGGAATTCACCCCTCCACTTT.